Listed here is a single T cell receptor (beta chain). Its antigen remains unknown. This specimen belongs to a study of monozygotic twins with cystic fibrosis. Notes on the study in general: Monozygotic CF twin pairs shared significantly more nucleotide-identical clonotypes than unrelated CF individuals did.

This CDR3 has 13 amino acids. With V trimmed by 6 bases and J by 2 bases, 4 bases remained unmatched. Germline loops: CDR1 MNHNS, CDR2 SASEGT. Sequenced by immunoSEQ multiplex PCR; TCRdb stores in-frame clones only, minus some. The sample contains 13,000 or so clones, over 75% of which appear only once. The sequence was obtained from a boy between 10 and 17 years old with cystic fibrosis. The chain joins TRBV6-1 to TRBJ2-7; 7 bases match TRBD2. The sequencing input was blood. The CDR3 sequence is CASSGGMAYEQYF. As DNA, the CDR3 is TGTGCCAGCAGCGGGGGGATGGCCTACGAGCAGTACTTC.